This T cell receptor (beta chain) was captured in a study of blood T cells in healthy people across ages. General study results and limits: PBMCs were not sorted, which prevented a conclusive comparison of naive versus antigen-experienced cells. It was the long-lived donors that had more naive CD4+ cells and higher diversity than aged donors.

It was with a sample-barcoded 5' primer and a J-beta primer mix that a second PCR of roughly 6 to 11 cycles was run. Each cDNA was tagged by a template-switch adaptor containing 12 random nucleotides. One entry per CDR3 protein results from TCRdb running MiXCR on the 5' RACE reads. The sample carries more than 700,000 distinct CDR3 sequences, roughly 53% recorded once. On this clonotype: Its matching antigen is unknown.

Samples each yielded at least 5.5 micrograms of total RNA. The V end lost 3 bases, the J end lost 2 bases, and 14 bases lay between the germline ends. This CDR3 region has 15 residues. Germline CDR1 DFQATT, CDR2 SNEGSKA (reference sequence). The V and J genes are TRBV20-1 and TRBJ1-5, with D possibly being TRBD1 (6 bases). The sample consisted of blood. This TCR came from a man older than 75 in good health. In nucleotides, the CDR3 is TGCAGTGCTAGGGTACAGGGATCGGGCAATCAGCCCCAGCATTTT. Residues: CSARVQGSGNQPQHF.